These T cell receptor beta chains were read from a single sample in a study of shared clonotypes between healthy human individuals. TCRdb keeps only in-frame clones here, not all; method: immunoSEQ multiplex PCR. Of approximately 1.5 million clones in the sample, under 99% were seen once. Input material: naive CD4+ T cells sorted from blood. Receptors were obtained from a man aged 25-40 years in good health. The CDR3 runs from the conserved cysteine through the conserved F or W. A D gene is named only where the DNA matches it firmly. Size values are once, few and many counts, or a class for expanded clones, and some rows have none.

TRBV29-1	-	-	TRBJ1-5	TGCAGCGTTGAAGGTCCCACAGAAGATAGCAATCAGCCCCAGCATTTT	CSVEGPTEDSNQPQHF
TRBV28	-	-	TRBJ2-3	TGTGCCAGCAGTTTACCCGATACGCAGTATTTT	CASSLPDTQYF
TRBV5-1	-	TRBD1	TRBJ1-5	TGCGCCAGCAGCTTGTACCCGACAGGGGGGGATCAGCCCCAGCATTTT	CASSLYPTGGDQPQHF
TRBV29-1	-	-	TRBJ2-1	TGCAGCGTTGGGGCCTTGGAGCAGTTCTTC	CSVGALEQFF
TRBV5-1	-	-	TRBJ2-3	TGCGCCAGCAGCTTGGAGCAAATCACAGATACGCAGTATTTT	CASSLEQITDTQYF
TRBV7-9	-	-	TRBJ2-1	TGTGCCAGCAGCTTAAAGACAACAGGGTCCGAGCAGTTCTTC	CASSLKTTGSEQFF
TRBV18	-	-	TRBJ1-1	TGTGCCAGCTCAGCGACAGGCTCGAACACTGAAGCTTTCTTT	CASSATGSNTEAFF
TRBV10-3	-	TRBD1	TRBJ2-5	TGTGCCATCAGAAAGGGACAGGGGATGGAGACCCAGTACTTC	CAIRKGQGMETQYF
TRBV14	-	-	TRBJ1-4	TGTGCCAGCAGCCCCCCCGGGAGGGGTACTAATGAAAAACTGTTTTTT	CASSPPGRGTNEKLFF
TRBV15	once	TRBD2	TRBJ2-2	TGTGCCACCAGCAGAGTAGCGGGGAGGACCGGGGAGCTGTTTTTT	CATSRVAGRTGELFF
TRBV7-2	once	-	TRBJ1-2	TGTGCCAGCAGCTTTGGACCGGGGTTCTATGGCTACACCTTC	CASSFGPGFYGYTF
TRBV7-3	-	TRBD2	TRBJ2-1	TGTGCCAGCAGCCGAACCGCTAGCGCTGGGAGGGATGAGCAGTTCTTC	CASSRTASAGRDEQFF
TRBV5-3	-	-	TRBJ2-5	TGTGCCAGAAGCCCCCCTAGCGCCGGGGCTCAAGAGACCCAGTACTTC	CARSPPSAGAQETQYF
TRBV5-1	-	-	TRBJ2-3	TGCGCCAGCAGCCGAGGTGAAGATACGCAGTATTTT	CASSRGEDTQYF
TRBV14	-	-	TRBJ2-2	TGTGCCAGCAGCCAGAGAGCGAACACCGGGGAGCTGTTTTTT	CASSQRANTGELFF
TRBV5-1	-	TRBD2	TRBJ2-1	TGCGCCAGCAGCTCTCTAGCGGGAGGGTCCAATGAGCAGTTCTTC	CASSSLAGGSNEQFF
TRBV6-6	-	-	TRBJ1-2	TGTGCCAGCACGTCCGGATCAGAGGGCTACACCTTC	CASTSGSEGYTF
TRBV5-1	-	-	TRBJ2-7	TGCGCCAGCAGCTTGGATCCCCCCTCCTACGAGCAGTACTTC	CASSLDPPSYEQYF
TRBV2	once	TRBD1	TRBJ1-1	TGTGCCAGCAGTGTACAGGGGCCAACGTGGGGCACTGAAGCTTTCTTT	CASSVQGPTWGTEAFF
TRBV11-2	-	TRBD2	TRBJ2-7	TGTGCCAGCAGCTTAGTAGGGAGCGGGATCAAAAGAGGCGAGCAGTACTTC	CASSLVGSGIKRGEQYF
TRBV29-1	-	-	TRBJ1-1	TGCAGCGTTGGCAGCGGACGGGGAGCTTTCTTT	CSVGSGRGAFF
TRBV28	-	-	TRBJ1-2	TGTGCCAGCAATCACAACGGGGGCACTAACTATGGCTACACCTTC	CASNHNGGTNYGYTF
TRBV28	once	TRBD1	TRBJ2-6	TGTGCCAGCAGTTTCCCACAGGGGGCGGGAGGGGCCAACGTCCTGACTTTC	CASSFPQGAGGANVLTF
TRBV15	once	-	TRBJ1-2	TGTGCCACCAGCAGGGGGCTAGATATTAGCTATGGCTACACCTTC	CATSRGLDISYGYTF
TRBV7-6	-	TRBD1	TRBJ2-7	TGTGCCAGCAGCGGGACAGGGGCGAGCTCCTACGAGCAGTACTTC	CASSGTGASSYEQYF
TRBV18	-	-	TRBJ2-6	TGTGCCAGCTCGACGATTATCGACAACGTCCTGACTTTC	CASSTIIDNVLTF
TRBV29-1	-	-	TRBJ2-7	TGCAGCGTTGAAGTGGCGGGAAGACCAACCTACGAGCAGTACTTC	CSVEVAGRPTYEQYF
TRBV5-6	-	TRBD2	TRBJ2-3	TGTGCCACCGCCCCGACTAGCGGGAGGTTCACAGATACGCAGTATTTT	CATAPTSGRFTDTQYF
TRBV11-2	-	-	TRBJ1-2	TGTGCCAGCAGCTACCTAGGTAGCGATGGCTACACCTTC	CASSYLGSDGYTF
TRBV5-8	-	TRBD1	TRBJ1-3	TGTGCCAGCAGCTTGAACAGGGGGCCTGGAAACACCATATATTTT	CASSLNRGPGNTIYF
TRBV5-6	-	-	TRBJ2-3	TGTGCCAGCAGACGACGGACAGATTACACAGATACGCAGTATTTT	CASRRRTDYTDTQYF
TRBV27	-	TRBD2	TRBJ2-1	TGTGCCAGCAGTTATAGCGGACACTCTCGAGGACTAGCGGGAGTCCATGAGCAGTTCTTC	CASSYSGHSRGLAGVHEQFF